This TCR beta chain was found in a study of OX40 agonist ivuxolimab in advanced cancers. For the study at large: Three patients responded partially, comprising one with hepatocellular carcinoma and two with cutaneous melanoma. General study findings and limits: A proportion of nonresponders additionally exhibited low normalized T-cell clonal expansion. More expanded clones were seen, on average, in CD8+ T cells than in CD4+.

Notes on this clone: The target antigen is unknown.

Only in-frame clones appear in the TCRdb table, and some are missing; sequencing was by immunoSEQ multiplex PCR. The table includes about 39,000 clones, approximately 90% detected once. The V end was cut by 5 bases, the J end by 4 bases, with 15 bases between. In germline, CDR1 is SGHTA, CDR2 FQGNSA. The CDR3 runs 14 residues. This TCR came from an adult with an advanced solid tumor such as melanoma, head and neck, liver or kidney cancer. This specimen was CD4+ or CD8+ T cells sorted from blood, taken in a trial of the OX40 agonist ivuxolimab. The chain recombines TRBV7-2 with TRBJ2-7; tentative D call: TRBD2 (5 bases). The CDR3 nucleotides read TGTGCCAGCAGCCTACTAGTGGAGGAGTACGAGCAGTACTTC. The encoded protein is CASSLLVEEYEQYF.